This T cell receptor (beta chain) was identified during a study of blood T cell repertoires in COVID-19. V dropped 1 base and J dropped 4 bases, with 13 bases sitting between them. Per the germline V gene, CDR1 is SGHTA and CDR2 is FQGNSA. CDR3 length: 15 residues. Method: immunoSEQ multiplex PCR; TCRdb's copy keeps in-frame clones and lacks some. This sample has 70,000 or so clones, with 90% found just once. This receptor was identified in a young woman with acute or convalescent COVID-19. The chain joins TRBV7-2 to TRBJ1-1; D uncertain. The specimen sequenced was peripheral blood. CDR3: CASSLVALRGTEAFF. CDR3 DNA sequence: TGTGCCAGCAGCTTAGTTGCTTTACGAGGCACTGAAGCTTTCTTT. Based on the CDR3 plus reference TRBV7-2 and TRBJ1-1, the full variable domain is GAGVSQSPSNKVTEKGKDVELRCDPISGHTALYWYRQSLGQGLEFLIYFQGNSAPDKSGLPSDRFSAERTGGSVSTLTIQRTQQEDSAVYLCASSLVALRGTEAFFGQGTRLTVV.